These 10 T cell receptor beta chains were all obtained from the same sample, sequenced in a study of somatic mutations in cytotoxic T cells in rheumatoid arthritis. TCRdb's table, derived via immunoSEQ multiplex PCR, lists solely in-frame clones and lacks some. In the table there are about 25,000 clones, 74% of which are singletons. Sequenced sample: CD8+ T cells sorted from blood. The receptors come from a woman younger than 30 in good health.

J is TRBJ2-7 and V is TRBV2, with 8 bases fitting TRBD2. J gave up 3 bases and V 3 bases, and 10 bases lay outside the gene matches. CDR3 length: 16 residues. Germline lookup yields CDR1 SNHLY and CDR2 FYNNEI. CDR3 DNA sequence: TGTGCCAGCAGTGATCCCAGTAGCGGGACGAGCTACGAGCAGTACTTC. Protein: CASSDPSSGTSYEQYF.

As for this clone: At one of its ends the junction is not consistent with the germline gene, which may arise from a read error. CDR3 coding DNA: TGTGCCAGCAGCTTAGGGGGGTCCCCGGGACAACCTAATTATGGCTACACCTTC. Its protein is CASSLGGSPGQPNYGYTF. The chain uses TRBV7-9 and TRBJ1-2; weak D call: TRBD1 (6 bases). Germline-derived CDR1 and CDR2 are SEHNR and FQNEAQ (reference sequence). This CDR3 has 18 residues.

The gene calls are TRBV5-5 and TRBJ2-2; D ambiguous. Trimming removed 0 bases from V and 6 bases from J, with 9 bases in between. The germline V gene has CDR1 SGHKS and CDR2 YYEKEE (reference sequence). This CDR3 is built from 14 residues. The CDR3 DNA reads as TGTGCCAGCAGCTTGGCGTTCCCGCCCGGGGAGCTGTTTTTT. Its protein product is CASSLAFPPGELFF.

The chain combines TRBV12-5 with TRBJ2-1, with 11 bases aligning to TRBD2. The trim removed 0 bases at V and 9 bases at J, leaving 4 bases unmatched. Per the germline V gene, CDR1 is LGHNT and CDR2 is FRNRAP. There are 15 residues in the CDR3. The CDR3 loop reads CASGLVTSGSFEQFF. CDR3 DNA: TGTGCTAGTGGTTTGGTAACTAGCGGGAGTTTTGAGCAGTTCTTC. The whole variable domain, remainder taken from reference TRBV12-5 and TRBJ2-1, is DARVTQTPRHKVTEMGQEVTMRCQPILGHNTVFWYRQTMMQGLELLAYFRNRAPLDDSGMPKDRFSAEMPDATLATLKIQPSEPRDSAVYFCASGLVTSGSFEQFFGPGTRLTVL.

V gene TRBV29-1 combines with J gene TRBJ2-1; maybe TRBD1 (6 bases). The germline V gene has CDR1 SQVTM and CDR2 ANQGSEA. The V end was cut by 1 base, the J end by 2 bases, with 9 bases between. The CDR3 runs to 14 residues. This CDR3 is CSVEGAGAYNEQFF. Here the CDR3 DNA reads TGCAGCGTTGAAGGGGCAGGGGCCTACAATGAGCAGTTCTTC.

Note on this clone: Other DNA sequences in the same sample also yield this CDR3. This rearrangement joins TRBV15 to TRBJ1-1; TRBD1 might be the D (6 bases). V shed 9 bases and J shed 5 bases, with 19 bases lying between them. The germline V gene has CDR1 LNHNV and CDR2 YYDKDF (reference sequence). The CDR3 loop spans 14 amino acids. CDR3 amino acids: CATRIRGTGTEAFF. CDR3 DNA sequence: TGTGCCACTAGGATCAGGGGAACGGGAACTGAAGCTTTCTTT.

This chain links TRBV7-9 with TRBJ2-5; either TRBD1 or TRBD2 may fit D (6 bases each). CDR1 is SEHNR, CDR2 FQNEAQ, per germline (reference sequence). Trimming shortened V by 5 bases and J by 6 bases, and 19 bases separated the two germline ends. The CDR3 has 15 amino acids. CDR3: CASSGGTEGVKTQYF. CDR3 DNA: TGTGCCAGCAGCGGCGGGACGGAGGGGGTGAAGACCCAGTACTTC.

The CDR3 DNA reads TGTGCCAGCAGCTTAGCACCGACTTCTGGAAACACCATATATTTT. Its translation is CASSLAPTSGNTIYF. The chain combines TRBV7-8 with TRBJ1-3; D call uncertain. V was pared by 0 bases and J by 1 base, with 7 bases between. The V gene's germline CDR1 is SGHVS and CDR2 FQNEAQ. The CDR3 is made up of 15 amino acids.

The genes are TRBV2 and TRBJ2-5, with TRBD1 matching 9 bases. The CDR3 contains 13 residues. V lost 6 bases to trimming and J lost 2 bases; unmatched junction nucleotides: 1. Germline CDR1 reads SNHLY; CDR2 reads FYNNEI. CDR3 region: CASRDRGQETQYF. In DNA, the CDR3 is TGTGCCAGCAGGGACAGGGGACAAGAGACCCAGTACTTC.

V is TRBV4-1 and J is TRBJ1-1, with TRBD1 as a possible D gene (5 bases). CDR3 length: 18 residues. Germline-derived CDR1 and CDR2 are MGHRA and YSYEKL. Trimming took 4 bases from V and 2 from J, leaving 23 bases between them. The DNA of the CDR3 is TGCGCCAGCAGCCCTACCCCTGGCGGGGCGAAACTTAACACTGAAGCTTTCTTT. Translated, it gives CASSPTPGGAKLNTEAFF.